This TCR beta chain emerged from a study of OX40 agonist ivuxolimab in advanced cancers. Overall study: A history of anti-PD-1, anti-PD-L1 or anti-CTLA-4 therapy was acceptable, and approximately 40% had some.

Blood got drawn at baseline, again on cycle 4 day 1, and then on cycle 7 day 1. Using immunoSEQ multiplex PCR, the repertoire was profiled, and TCRdb retains in-frame clones only, with some absent. The table includes 75,000 to 95,000 clones, roughly 90% detected once. CDR1 is SGHRS, CDR2 YFSETQ, per germline. Trimming at V came to 3 bases and at J to 5 bases, leaving 7 bases not matched to a gene. The CDR3 runs to 14 residues. The sequencing here drew on CD4+ or CD8+ T cells sorted from blood, taken in a trial of the OX40 agonist ivuxolimab. The V and J genes are TRBV5-1 and TRBJ1-2, with TRBD1 identical over 7 bases. The sequence came from an adult with an advanced solid tumor such as melanoma, head and neck, liver or kidney cancer. CDR3 sequence (DNA): TGCGCCAGCAGCTCGATCACAGGGGCTTATGGCTACACCTTC. Translated: CASSSITGAYGYTF.